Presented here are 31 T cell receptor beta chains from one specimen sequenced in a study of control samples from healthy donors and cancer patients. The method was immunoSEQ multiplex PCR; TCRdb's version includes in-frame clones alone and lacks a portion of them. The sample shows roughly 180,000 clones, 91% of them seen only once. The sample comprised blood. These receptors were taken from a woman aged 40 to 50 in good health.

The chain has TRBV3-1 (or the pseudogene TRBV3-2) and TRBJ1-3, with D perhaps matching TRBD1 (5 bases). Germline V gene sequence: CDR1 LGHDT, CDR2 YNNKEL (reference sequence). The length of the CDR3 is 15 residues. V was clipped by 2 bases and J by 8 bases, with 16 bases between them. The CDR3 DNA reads TGTGCCAGCAGCCAATCCCCCGGGGCGCCCCACACCATATATTTT. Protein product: CASSQSPGAPHTIYF.

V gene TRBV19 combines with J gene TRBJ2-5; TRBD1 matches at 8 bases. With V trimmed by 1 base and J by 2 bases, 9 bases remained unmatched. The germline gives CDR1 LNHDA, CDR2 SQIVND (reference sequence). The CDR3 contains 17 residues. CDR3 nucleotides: TGTGCCAGTAGTATAGCCCCCCGAGGACAGGGACAAGAGACCCAGTACTTC. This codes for CASSIAPRGQGQETQYF. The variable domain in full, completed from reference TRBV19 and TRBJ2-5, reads DGGITQSPKYLFRKEGQNVTLSCEQNLNHDAMYWYRQDPGQGLRLIYYSQIVNDFQKGDIAEGYSVSREKKESFPLTVTSAQKNPTAFYLCASSIAPRGQGQETQYFGPGTRLLVL.

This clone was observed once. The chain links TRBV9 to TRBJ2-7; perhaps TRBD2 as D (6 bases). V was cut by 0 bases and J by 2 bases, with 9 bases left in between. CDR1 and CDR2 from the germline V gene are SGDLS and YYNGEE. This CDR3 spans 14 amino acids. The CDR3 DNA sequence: TGTGCCAGCAGCGTAGGCGGGGTCCCCTACGAGCAGTACTTC. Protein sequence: CASSVGGVPYEQYF.

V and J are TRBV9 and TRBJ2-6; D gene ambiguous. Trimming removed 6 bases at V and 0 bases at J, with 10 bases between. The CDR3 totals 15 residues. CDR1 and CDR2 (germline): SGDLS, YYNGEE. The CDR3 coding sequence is TGTGCCAGCACCCGAAAGGGCTCTGGGGCCAACGTCCTGACTTTC. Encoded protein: CASTRKGSGANVLTF.

The CDR3 DNA is TGCAGCGTTAGCGTACAGGGGAGGAACACTGAAGCTTTCTTT. The encoded protein is CSVSVQGRNTEAFF. The rearrangement links TRBV29-1 to TRBJ1-1; 7 bases agree with TRBD1. This CDR3 has 14 amino acids. After removal of 5 bases from V and 1 base from J, the junction contained 7 bases not matched to a gene. Germline lookup yields CDR1 SQVTM and CDR2 ANQGSEA.

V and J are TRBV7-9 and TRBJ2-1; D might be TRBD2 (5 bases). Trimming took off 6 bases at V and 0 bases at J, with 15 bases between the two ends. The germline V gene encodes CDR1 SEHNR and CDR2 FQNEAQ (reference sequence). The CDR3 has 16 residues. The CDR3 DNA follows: TGTGCCAGCAGTTTAAATATGGGGAGCTCCTACAATGAGCAGTTCTTC. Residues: CASSLNMGSSYNEQFF.

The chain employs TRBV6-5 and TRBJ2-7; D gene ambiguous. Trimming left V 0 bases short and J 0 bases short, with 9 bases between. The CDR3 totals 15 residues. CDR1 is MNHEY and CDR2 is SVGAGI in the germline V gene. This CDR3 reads CASSYSAGISYEQYF. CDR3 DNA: TGTGCCAGCAGTTACTCTGCAGGCATCTCCTACGAGCAGTACTTC.

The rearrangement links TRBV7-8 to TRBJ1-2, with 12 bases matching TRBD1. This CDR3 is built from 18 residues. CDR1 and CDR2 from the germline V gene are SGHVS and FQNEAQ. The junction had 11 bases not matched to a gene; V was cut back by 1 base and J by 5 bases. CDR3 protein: CASSLGRPGQGASYGYTF. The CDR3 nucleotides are TGTGCCAGCAGCTTAGGCCGACCGGGACAGGGGGCGTCGTATGGCTACACCTTC.

Here the CDR3 DNA reads TGCGCCAGCAGCTCGGAAGGGGATACGCAGTATTTT. Its translation is CASSSEGDTQYF. The rearrangement joins TRBV4-1 to TRBJ2-3; D unclear. CDR3 length: 12 amino acids. The V gene's germline CDR1 is MGHRA and CDR2 YSYEKL. The V end lost 5 bases, the J end lost 6 bases, and 9 bases lay between the germline ends.

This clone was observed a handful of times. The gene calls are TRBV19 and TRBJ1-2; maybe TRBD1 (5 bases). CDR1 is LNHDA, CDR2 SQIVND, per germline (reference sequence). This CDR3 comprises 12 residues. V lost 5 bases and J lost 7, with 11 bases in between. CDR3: CASSGPRGGYTF. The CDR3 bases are TGTGCCAGTAGTGGCCCAAGGGGTGGCTACACCTTC.

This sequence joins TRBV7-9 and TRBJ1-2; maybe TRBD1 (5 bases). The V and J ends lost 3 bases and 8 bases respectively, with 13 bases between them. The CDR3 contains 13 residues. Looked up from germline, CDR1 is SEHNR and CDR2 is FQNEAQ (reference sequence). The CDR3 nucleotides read TGTGCCAGCAGCTTCCAGGGTAGTGAGGGCTACACCTTC. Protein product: CASSFQGSEGYTF.

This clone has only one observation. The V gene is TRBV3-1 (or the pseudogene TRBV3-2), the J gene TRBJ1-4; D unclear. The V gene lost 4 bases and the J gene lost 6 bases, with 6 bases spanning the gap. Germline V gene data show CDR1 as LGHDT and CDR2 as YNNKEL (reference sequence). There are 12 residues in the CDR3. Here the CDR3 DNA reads TGTGCCAGCAGCCGCGGTGATGAAAAACTGTTTTTT. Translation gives CASSRGDEKLFF.

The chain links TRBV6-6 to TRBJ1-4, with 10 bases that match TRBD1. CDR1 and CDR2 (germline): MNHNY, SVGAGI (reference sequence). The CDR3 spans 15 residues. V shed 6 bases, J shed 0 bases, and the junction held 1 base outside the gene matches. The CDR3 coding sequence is TGTGCCAGCAGGGACAGGGGGGCAACTAATGAAAAACTGTTTTTT. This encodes CASRDRGATNEKLFF.

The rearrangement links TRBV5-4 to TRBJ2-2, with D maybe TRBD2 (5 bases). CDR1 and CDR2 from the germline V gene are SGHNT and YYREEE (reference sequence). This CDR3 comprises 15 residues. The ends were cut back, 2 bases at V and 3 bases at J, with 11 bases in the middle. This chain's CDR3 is CASSLLYGDTGELFF. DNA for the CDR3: TGTGCCAGCAGCTTATTATACGGGGACACCGGGGAGCTGTTTTTT.

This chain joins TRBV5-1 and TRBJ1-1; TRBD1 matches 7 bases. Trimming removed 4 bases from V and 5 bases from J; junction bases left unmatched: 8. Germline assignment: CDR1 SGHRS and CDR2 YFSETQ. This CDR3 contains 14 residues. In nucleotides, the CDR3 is TGCGCCAGCAGCCCAACAGGGGTGGGGACTGAAGCTTTCTTT. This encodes CASSPTGVGTEAFF.

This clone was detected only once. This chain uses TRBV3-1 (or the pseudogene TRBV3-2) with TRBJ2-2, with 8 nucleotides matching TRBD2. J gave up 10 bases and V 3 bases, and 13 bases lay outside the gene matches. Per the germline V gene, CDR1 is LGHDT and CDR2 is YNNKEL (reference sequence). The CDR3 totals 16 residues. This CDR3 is CASSQGGSGGFEELFF. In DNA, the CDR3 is TGTGCCAGCAGCCAGGGAGGGAGCGGGGGCTTCGAGGAGCTGTTTTTT.

The CDR3 loop reads CASWVDRTFSEQYF. In DNA form, the CDR3 reads TGTGCCAGTTGGGTAGATAGGACTTTTAGCGAGCAGTACTTC. The rearrangement uses TRBV6-5 and TRBJ2-7; D might be TRBD2 (5 bases). V dropped 9 bases and J dropped 6 bases, with 21 bases sitting between them. There are 14 residues in the CDR3. The germline gives CDR1 MNHEY, CDR2 SVGAGI.

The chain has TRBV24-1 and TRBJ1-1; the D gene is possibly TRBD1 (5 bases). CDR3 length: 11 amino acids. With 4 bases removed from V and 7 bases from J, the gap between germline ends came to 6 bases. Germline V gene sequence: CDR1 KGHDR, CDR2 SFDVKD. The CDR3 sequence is CATSEGVEAFF. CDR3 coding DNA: TGTGCCACCAGTGAAGGGGTTGAAGCTTTCTTT.

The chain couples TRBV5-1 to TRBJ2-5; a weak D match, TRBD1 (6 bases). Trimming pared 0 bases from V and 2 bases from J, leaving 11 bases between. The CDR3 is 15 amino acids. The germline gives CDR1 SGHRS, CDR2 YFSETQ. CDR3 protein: CASSLAPGDQETQYF. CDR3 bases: TGCGCCAGCAGCTTGGCCCCAGGGGATCAAGAGACCCAGTACTTC.

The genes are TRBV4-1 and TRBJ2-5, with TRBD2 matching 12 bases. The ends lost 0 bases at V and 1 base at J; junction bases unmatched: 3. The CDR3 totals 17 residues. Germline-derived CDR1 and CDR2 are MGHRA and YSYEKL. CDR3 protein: CASSQEASGGAQETQYF. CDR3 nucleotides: TGCGCCAGCAGCCAAGAGGCTAGCGGGGGGGCCCAAGAGACCCAGTACTTC.

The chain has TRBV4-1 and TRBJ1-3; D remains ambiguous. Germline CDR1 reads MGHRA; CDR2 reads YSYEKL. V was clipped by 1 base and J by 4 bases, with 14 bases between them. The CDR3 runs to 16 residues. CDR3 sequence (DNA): TGCGCCAGCAGCCAAGTTTATTGGTCCTTCGGAAACACCATATATTTT. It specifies CASSQVYWSFGNTIYF.

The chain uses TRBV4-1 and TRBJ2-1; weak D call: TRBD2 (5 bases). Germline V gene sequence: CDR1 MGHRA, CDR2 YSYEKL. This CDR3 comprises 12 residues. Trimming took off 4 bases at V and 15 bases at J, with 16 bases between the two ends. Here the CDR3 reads CASSLIRDRPFF. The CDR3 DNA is TGCGCCAGCAGCCTTATACGGGATCGGCCGTTCTTC.

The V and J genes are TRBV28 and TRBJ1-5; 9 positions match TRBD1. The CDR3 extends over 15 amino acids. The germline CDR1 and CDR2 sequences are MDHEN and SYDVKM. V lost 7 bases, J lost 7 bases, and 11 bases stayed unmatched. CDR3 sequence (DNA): TGTGCCAGCATTGACCGGGACAGGGTTCAGCAGCCCCAGCATTTT. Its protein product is CASIDRDRVQQPQHF.

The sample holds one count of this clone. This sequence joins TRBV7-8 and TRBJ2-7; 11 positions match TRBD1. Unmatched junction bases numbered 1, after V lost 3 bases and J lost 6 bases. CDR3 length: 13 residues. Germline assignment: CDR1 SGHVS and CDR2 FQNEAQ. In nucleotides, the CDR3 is TGTGCCAGCAGCTTCGGGACAGGGGGCGAGCAGTACTTC. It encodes CASSFGTGGEQYF. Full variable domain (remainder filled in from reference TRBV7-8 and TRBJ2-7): GAGVSQSPRYKVAKRGQDVALRCDPISGHVSLFWYQQALGQGPEFLTYFQNEAQLDKSGLPSDRFFAERPEGSVSTLKIQRTQQEDSAVYLCASSFGTGGEQYFGPGTRLTVT.

The CDR3 loop is CASSLGGLSNQPQHF. Written as DNA, the CDR3 is TGTGCCAGCAGCCTCGGGGGATTGAGCAATCAGCCCCAGCATTTT. The chain carries TRBV3-1 (or the pseudogene TRBV3-2) and TRBJ1-5; perhaps TRBD1 as D (5 bases). The germline CDR1 and CDR2 sequences are LGHDT and YNNKEL (reference sequence). Between the trimmed V and J ends, which lost 4 bases and 1 base, there was a span of 11 bases. The CDR3 spans 15 residues.

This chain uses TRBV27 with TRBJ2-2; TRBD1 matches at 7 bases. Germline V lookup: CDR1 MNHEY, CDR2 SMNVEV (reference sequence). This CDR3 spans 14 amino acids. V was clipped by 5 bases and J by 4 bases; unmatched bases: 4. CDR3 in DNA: TGTGCCAGCAGTCGACAGGGTCCCACCGGGGAGCTGTTTTTT. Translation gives CASSRQGPTGELFF.

The CDR3: CASSQGGIETQYF. The CDR3 DNA reads as TGTGCCAGCAGCCAAGGCGGGATAGAGACCCAGTACTTC. The rearrangement links TRBV3-1 (or the pseudogene TRBV3-2) to TRBJ2-5; D is possibly TRBD2 (6 bases). In germline, CDR1 is LGHDT, CDR2 YNNKEL (reference sequence). This CDR3 is 13 amino acids long. The V end lost 1 base, the J end lost 4 bases, and 7 bases lay between the germline ends.

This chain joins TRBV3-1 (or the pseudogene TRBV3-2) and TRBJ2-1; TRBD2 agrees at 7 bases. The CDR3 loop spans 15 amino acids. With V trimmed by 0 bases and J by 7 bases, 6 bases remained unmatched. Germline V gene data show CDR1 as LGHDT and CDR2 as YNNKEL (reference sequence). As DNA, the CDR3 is TGTGCCAGCAGCCAAGATCTAGCGGCGGGAAATGAGCAGTTCTTC. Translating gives CASSQDLAAGNEQFF.

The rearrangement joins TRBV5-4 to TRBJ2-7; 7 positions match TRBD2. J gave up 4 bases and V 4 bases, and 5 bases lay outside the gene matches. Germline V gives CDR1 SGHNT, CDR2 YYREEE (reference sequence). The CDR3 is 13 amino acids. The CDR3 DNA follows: TGTGCCAGCAGCGTAGCGCGGGGGTACGAGCAGTACTTC. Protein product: CASSVARGYEQYF.

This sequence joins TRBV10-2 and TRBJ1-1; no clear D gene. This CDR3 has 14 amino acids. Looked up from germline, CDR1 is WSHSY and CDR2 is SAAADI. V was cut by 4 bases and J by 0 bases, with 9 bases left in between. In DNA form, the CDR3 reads TGCGCCAGCAGTGCGACAAATTTGAACACTGAAGCTTTCTTT. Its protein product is CASSATNLNTEAFF.

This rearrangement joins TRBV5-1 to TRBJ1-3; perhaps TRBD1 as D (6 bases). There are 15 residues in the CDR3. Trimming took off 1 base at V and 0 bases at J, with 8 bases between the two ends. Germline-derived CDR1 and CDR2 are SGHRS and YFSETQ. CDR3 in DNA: TGCGCCAGCAGCTTGACGACAGGCTCTGGAAACACCATATATTTT. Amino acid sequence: CASSLTTGSGNTIYF.